This T cell receptor beta chain was captured in a study of blood T cell repertoires in COVID-19. Turning to the study itself: The analysed material was cDNA or gDNA that came from T cells, B-cell-depleted T cells, or PBMCs.

This clone was seen only a few times. V dropped 3 bases and J dropped 0; count of bases not matched to a gene: 4. This CDR3 is built from 16 residues. Germline V gene data show CDR1 as SGHRS and CDR2 as YFSETQ. Original analysis: Quantification of nucleated cells was approximated via reference gene primer amplification. Profiling relied on immunoSEQ multiplex PCR, and the TCRdb table lists in-frame clones only, not all of them. The V and J calls and clone size were taken over from that table, and D and trimming were inferred from the DNA. The table has 75,000 to 100,000 clones, 75% to 90% seen once. This TCR came from a human donor in a cohort sampled during active COVID-19. This rearrangement joins TRBV5-1 to TRBJ2-1; 9 bases are a match to TRBD2. The sample taken for sequencing was peripheral blood. The CDR3 loop reads CASSSDSGGSYNEQFF. The DNA for the CDR3 is TGCGCCAGCAGCTCGGATAGCGGGGGCTCCTACAATGAGCAGTTCTTC. The full variable domain, its missing parts supplied by reference TRBV5-1 and TRBJ2-1, is KAGVTQTPRYLIKTRGQQVTLSCSPISGHRSVSWYQQTPGQGLQFLFEYFSETQRNKGNFPGRFSGRQFSNSRSEMNVSTLELGDSALYLCASSSDSGGSYNEQFFGPGTRLTVL.